This T cell receptor beta chain was recovered during a study of Tregs in tolerant kidney transplant recipients. Unstimulated regulatory T cells (CD4+CD25+CD127-), CD4+CD25- non-regulatory cells, CD4 and CD8 cells were FACS-sorted from thawed PBMCs. The CDR3 is 17 amino acids. The germline CDR1 and CDR2 sequences are KGHSH and LQKENI. V gave up 3 bases and J gave up 4 bases; unmatched junction bases: 12. Study-wide results and caveats: Expanding Tregs on activated donor B cells appeared to best identify donor-specific TCRbeta clones.

Concerning this clone itself: No antigen is known for it.

Sequenced by immunoSEQ multiplex PCR; TCRdb stores in-frame clones only, minus some. The table has tens of thousands of clones, around 84% seen once. The V gene is TRBV18, the J gene TRBJ1-3; TRBD1 matches 7 bases. This TCR derives from a human donor in good health. The sequenced material came from CD4+ T cells from blood. This CDR3 is CASSPGQRTITGNTIYF. The CDR3 DNA is TGTGCCAGCTCACCGGGACAGCGAACAATAACCGGAAACACCATATATTTT.